This TCR beta chain was profiled in a study of cytomegalovirus exposure and HLA in healthy donors. The overall study: Some 85 million unique TCRs from HLA-typed donors were held in an early data release.

Regarding the study as a whole: Rarity marked most TCR sequences, yet some public TCRs occurred in many donors. A later analysis revealed that TCR association rates differed between HLA loci, peaking at DRB1 and bottoming out at HLA-C.

Concerning this clone itself: Antigen specificity is unknown.

Trimming pared 5 bases from V and 10 bases from J, leaving 15 bases between. The CDR3 contains 13 residues. CDR1 and CDR2 (germline): MNHEY, SVGAGI. Amplification used 60 Vbeta primers and 13 Jbeta primers. Libraries were prepared by immunoSEQ multiplex PCR; TCRdb keeps only in-frame clonotypes and omits some of them. The sample has some 120,000 clones; more than 70% are singletons. This receptor was taken from a woman in her 30s in good health and CMV-seropositive. V is TRBV6-5 and J is TRBJ2-1, with D tentatively TRBD1 (5 bases). The sample consisted of PBMCs. The CDR3 is CASSTRQRSEQFF. In DNA, the CDR3 is TGTGCCAGCAGTACCCGACAGAGGAGCGAGCAGTTCTTC.